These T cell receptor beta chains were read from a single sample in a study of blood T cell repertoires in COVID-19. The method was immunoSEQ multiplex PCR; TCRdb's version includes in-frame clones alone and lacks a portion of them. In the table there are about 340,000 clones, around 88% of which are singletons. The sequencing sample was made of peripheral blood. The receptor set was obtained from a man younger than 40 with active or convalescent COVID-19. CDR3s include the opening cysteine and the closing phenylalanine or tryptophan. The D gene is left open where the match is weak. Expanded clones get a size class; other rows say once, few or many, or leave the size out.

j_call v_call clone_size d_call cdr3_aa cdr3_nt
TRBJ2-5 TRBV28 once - CASSLFSQETQYF TGTGCCAGCAGTTTATTCAGCCAAGAGACCCAGTACTTC
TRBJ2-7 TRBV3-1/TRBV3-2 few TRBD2 CASSPSSGRAMGAYEQYF TGTGCCAGCAGCCCCTCCAGCGGGAGGGCTATGGGGGCCTACGAGCAGTACTTC
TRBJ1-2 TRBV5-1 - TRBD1 CASSRGEGADYGYTF TGCGCCAGCAGCCGAGGTGAGGGGGCGGACTATGGCTACACCTTC
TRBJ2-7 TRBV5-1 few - CASSLGAAYEQYF TGCGCCAGCAGCTTGGGGGCCGCCTACGAGCAGTACTTC
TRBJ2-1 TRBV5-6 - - CASSLDFPYNEQFF TGTGCCAGCAGCTTGGACTTCCCCTACAATGAGCAGTTCTTC
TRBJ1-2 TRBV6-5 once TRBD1 CASSEDRVYGYTF TGTGCCAGCAGCGAGGACAGGGTCTATGGCTACACCTTC
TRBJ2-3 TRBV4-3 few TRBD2 CASSQGGGASGRGYTQYF TGCGCCAGCAGCCAAGGGGGTGGGGCTAGCGGGAGGGGGTATACGCAGTATTTT
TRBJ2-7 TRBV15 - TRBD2 CATSRELAGGGEQYF TGTGCCACCAGCAGAGAACTAGCGGGAGGAGGCGAGCAGTACTTC
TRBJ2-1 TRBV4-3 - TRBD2 CASSSGLAGIYNEQFF TGCGCCAGCAGCTCGGGCCTAGCGGGGATATACAATGAGCAGTTCTTC
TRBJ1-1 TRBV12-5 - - CASGLNHGRMNTEAFF TGTGCTAGTGGTTTAAATCATGGGCGCATGAACACTGAAGCTTTCTTT
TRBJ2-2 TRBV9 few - CASSPSGMPGGELFF TGTGCCAGCAGTCCCTCGGGTATGCCGGGCGGGGAGCTGTTTTTT
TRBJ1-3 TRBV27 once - CASSSEPYGNTIYF TGTGCCAGCAGTTCCGAACCCTATGGAAACACCATATATTTT
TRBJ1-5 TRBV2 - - CASSKGTGVGQPQHF TGTGCCAGCAGTAAAGGGACGGGGGTTGGTCAGCCCCAGCATTTT
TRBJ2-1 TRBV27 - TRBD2 CASSSRSGGVNEQFF TGTGCCAGCAGTTCCCGTAGCGGGGGGGTCAATGAGCAGTTCTTC
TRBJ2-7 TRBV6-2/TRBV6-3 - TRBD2 CASSPAGAGGLPFYEQYF TGTGCCAGCAGTCCCGCCGGAGCGGGAGGGCTCCCTTTCTACGAGCAGTACTTC